The text below deals with one T cell receptor beta chain. Its cognate antigen is unknown. Germline assignment: CDR1 SGHDT and CDR2 YYEEEE. The length of the CDR3 is 15 residues. Trimming took 3 bases from V and 5 from J; bases not matched to a gene: 7. Sorted-subset replicate PCRs used around 220 ng DNA, some 33,000 T cell genomes. Here immunoSEQ multiplex PCR was the method, and the copy in TCRdb shows in-frame clones only, minus some. The sample has approximately 2.1 million clones, roughly 93% seen once. This record comes from a study of shared clonotypes between healthy human individuals. The study's findings and limits: Larger estimated richness was generally recorded for naive subsets relative to memory subsets. Clonotypes shared by all four sorted-subset donors had higher generation probabilities than non-shared clonotypes.

The sequence came from a man between 18 and 29 years old in good health. Some clones in this sample may be carry-over from other donors' samples. Sequenced material: naive CD4+ T cells from PBMCs. The subset denotes: CD45RA+ positively selected. The J gene is TRBJ1-1, the V gene TRBV5-6; 10 bases are a match to TRBD1. CDR3 sequence (DNA): TGTGCCAGCAGCTCCCGGGACAGGGGAAGGACTGAAGCTTTCTTT. Translation gives CASSSRDRGRTEAFF.